The 24 T cell receptor beta chains below all came from one sample that was sequenced in a study of tumor-infiltrating lymphocytes in localized non-small cell lung cancer. The method was immunoSEQ multiplex PCR; TCRdb's version includes in-frame clones alone and lacks a portion of them. Of under 25,000 clones in the sample, 60% to 75% were seen once. Sequencing input: lung tumor tissue. Receptor source: a human donor with non-small cell lung cancer.

The chain combines TRBV5-5 with TRBJ1-2; 11 bases match TRBD1. V shed 4 bases, J shed 5 bases, and the junction held 7 bases outside the gene matches. This CDR3 comprises 15 residues. Germline values: CDR1 SGHKS, CDR2 YYEKEE (reference sequence). CDR3 sequence reads: CASSTWTGGFYGYTF. The CDR3 coding sequence is TGTGCCAGCAGCACGTGGACAGGGGGCTTTTATGGCTACACCTTC.

This clone occurred once. V and J are TRBV5-4 and TRBJ2-1; D is undetermined. This CDR3 is built from 16 residues. V was cut by 5 bases and J by 0 bases, with 15 bases left in between. Germline CDR1 and CDR2: SGHNT and YYREEE (reference sequence). CDR3 DNA: TGTGCCAGCAGGTCAGGAGTCTCCAGCTCCTACAATGAGCAGTTCTTC. It translates to CASRSGVSSSYNEQFF.

The rearrangement joins TRBV4-2 to TRBJ1-5, with no clear D. Per germline, CDR1 LGHNA and CDR2 YNFKEQ. This CDR3 is built from 15 residues. V gave up 0 bases and J gave up 1 base, with 7 bases separating them. CDR3 residues: CASSQDYDSNQPQHF. In DNA, the CDR3 is TGTGCCAGCAGCCAAGATTACGACAGCAATCAGCCCCAGCATTTT.

The chain recombines TRBV5-1 with TRBJ1-2, with a weak D call TRBD1 (6 bases). Trimming took 4 bases from V and 2 from J, leaving 21 bases between them. Per the germline V gene, CDR1 is SGHRS and CDR2 is YFSETQ. CDR3 length: 17 amino acids. The CDR3 sequence: CASSLGADPTRNYGYTF. CDR3 DNA: TGCGCCAGCAGCCTGGGGGCAGACCCTACCCGAAACTATGGCTACACCTTC.

J is TRBJ2-1 and V is TRBV7-9; 8 bases line up with TRBD2. The CDR3 has 16 amino acids. The trim removed 4 bases at V and 4 bases at J, leaving 9 bases unmatched. In germline, CDR1 is SEHNR, CDR2 FQNEAQ (reference sequence). DNA of the CDR3: TGTGCCAGCAGCTCAGTAGCGGGAAAGAATTACAATGAGCAGTTCTTC. Protein: CASSSVAGKNYNEQFF.

The gene calls are TRBV5-1 and TRBJ2-7; D is uncertain. The CDR3 length is 14 residues. Germline V lookup: CDR1 SGHRS, CDR2 YFSETQ. V lost 0 bases and J 5 bases, leaving 12 bases between the germline ends. In DNA form, the CDR3 reads TGCGCCAGCAGCTTGGCCGCCCGGGCCCACGAGCAGTACTTC. Protein: CASSLAARAHEQYF. Using reference TRBV5-1 and TRBJ2-7 for the parts outside the CDR3, the full variable domain is KAGVTQTPRYLIKTRGQQVTLSCSPISGHRSVSWYQQTPGQGLQFLFEYFSETQRNKGNFPGRFSGRQFSNSRSEMNVSTLELGDSALYLCASSLAARAHEQYFGPGTRLTVT.

This chain connects TRBV6-5 to TRBJ2-2, with 8 bases that match TRBD1. J was trimmed by 1 base and V by 5 bases; bases with no gene match: 3. Germline CDR1 and CDR2: MNHEY and SVGAGI. This CDR3 comprises 15 residues. The CDR3 DNA reads as TGTGCCAGCAGTAGACAGGGGATGAACACCGGGGAGCTGTTTTTT. It specifies CASSRQGMNTGELFF.

This clone is a singleton in its sample. The rearrangement links TRBV30 to TRBJ2-5; TRBD2 might be the D (6 bases). The CDR3 has 13 amino acids. Germline-derived CDR1 and CDR2 are GTSNPN and SVGIG (reference sequence). Trimming removed 2 bases from V and 3 bases from J, with 10 bases in between. In nucleotides, the CDR3 is TGTGCCTGGAGTTTGTCGGGAGAAGAGACCCAGTACTTC. Translation: CAWSLSGEETQYF.

The chain carries TRBV28 and TRBJ2-1; 9 bases line up with TRBD2. This CDR3 is built from 17 residues. Germline assignment: CDR1 MDHEN and CDR2 SYDVKM. Trimming took 3 bases from V and 6 from J; bases not matched to a gene: 12. This chain's CDR3 is CASSLRGTSSFRNEQFF. The CDR3 nucleotides read TGTGCCAGCAGTTTGAGAGGGACTAGCTCGTTTCGCAATGAGCAGTTCTTC.

The V and J genes are TRBV7-2 and TRBJ2-3, with a weak D call TRBD2 (6 bases). The CDR3 has 14 residues. CDR1 is SGHTA, CDR2 FQGNSA, per germline. The V end lost 1 base, the J end lost 6 bases, and 11 bases lay between the germline ends. CDR3 in amino acids: CASSLDGEADTQYF. DNA for the CDR3: TGTGCCAGCAGCTTAGACGGGGAGGCCGATACGCAGTATTTT.

The chain is built from TRBV10-3 and TRBJ1-2; 7 bases are a match to TRBD1. This CDR3 spans 14 amino acids. The germline gives CDR1 ENHRY, CDR2 SYGVKD. Trimming removed 2 bases from V and 3 bases from J; junction bases left unmatched: 3. The CDR3 sequence: CAISEEGGYYGYTF. CDR3 DNA: TGTGCCATCAGTGAGGAAGGGGGCTACTATGGCTACACCTTC.

The rearrangement links TRBV14 to TRBJ2-5; TRBD2 matches 10 bases. Germline V gene data show CDR1 as SGHDN and CDR2 as FVKESK. CDR3 size: 15 residues. V dropped 0 bases and J dropped 3; count of bases not matched to a gene: 1. CDR3 nucleotides: TGTGCCAGCAGCCAAGACCTAGCGGGAGAAGAGACCCAGTACTTC. Translation gives CASSQDLAGEETQYF.

In its sample, this clone was seen a few times. The V gene is TRBV9, the J gene TRBJ1-4, with 7 bases aligning to TRBD1. Germline V gene data show CDR1 as SGDLS and CDR2 as YYNGEE. The V and J ends lost 4 bases and 7 bases, in that order; junction bases with no gene match: 7. The CDR3 has 14 residues. CDR3 coding DNA: TGTGCCAGCAGCCTAGGACAGGAAGGTGAAAAACTGTTTTTT. Its protein product is CASSLGQEGEKLFF.

This chain links TRBV6-1 with TRBJ2-3, with D possibly being TRBD1 (5 bases). Germline CDR1 reads MNHNS; CDR2 reads SASEGT. This CDR3 is 15 amino acids long. Trimming stripped 1 base from V and 5 bases from J, with 13 bases between. CDR3 amino acids: CASSEGNPREDTQYF. CDR3 bases: TGTGCCAGCAGTGAAGGTAACCCCAGGGAAGATACGCAGTATTTT.

The CDR3 DNA reads TGCGCCAGCAGCTTGGGGGGACAGGGGCCCAATGAGCAGTTCTTC. It specifies CASSLGGQGPNEQFF. The rearrangement joins TRBV5-1 to TRBJ2-1, with 10 bases lining up with TRBD1. This CDR3 has 15 residues. The V gene's germline CDR1 is SGHRS and CDR2 YFSETQ. J lost 6 bases, V lost 0 bases, and 3 bases had no gene match.

The rearrangement joins TRBV9 to TRBJ2-6; D perhaps matches TRBD1 (6 bases). The CDR3 totals 16 residues. CDR1 is SGDLS and CDR2 is YYNGEE in the germline V gene. The germline V and J ends were trimmed by 4 bases and 1 base, with 12 bases remaining between them. The CDR3 nucleotides read TGTGCCAGCAGCTTAAGACAGGCGTCTGGGGCCAACGTCCTGACTTTC. Translation gives CASSLRQASGANVLTF. Supplemented by reference TRBV9 and TRBJ2-6, the full variable domain reads DSGVTQTPKHLITATGQRVTLRCSPRSGDLSVYWYQQSLDQGLQFLIQYYNGEERAKGNILERFSAQQFPDLHSELNLSSLELGDSALYFCASSLRQASGANVLTFGAGSRLTVL.

The chain uses TRBV19 and TRBJ1-5; D is ambiguous. Trimming shortened V by 7 bases and J by 7 bases, and 20 bases separated the two germline ends. In germline, CDR1 is LNHDA, CDR2 SQIVND (reference sequence). This CDR3 region has 15 residues. The CDR3 region has the DNA TGTGCCAGTACCGAGGGAGGGTTTGGTACCCAGCCCCAGCATTTT. The encoded protein is CASTEGGFGTQPQHF.

The chain employs TRBV29-1 and TRBJ1-3; D not certain. V was shortened by 5 bases and J by 4 bases, with 9 bases between the two germline ends. Looked up from germline, CDR1 is SQVTM and CDR2 is ANQGSEA. The CDR3 is 12 amino acids. CDR3 residues: CSVLSRGNTIYF. The DNA for the CDR3 is TGCAGCGTTCTAAGCAGGGGAAACACCATATATTTT.

This chain uses TRBV9 with TRBJ2-2, with D possibly matching TRBD2 (6 bases). The CDR3 extends over 15 amino acids. The germline V gene has CDR1 SGDLS and CDR2 YYNGEE. V dropped 0 bases and J dropped 6 bases, with 12 bases sitting between them. CDR3 sequence reads: CASSVAGAFSGELFF. CDR3 nucleotides: TGTGCCAGCAGCGTAGCGGGAGCTTTTTCCGGGGAGCTGTTTTTT.

J is TRBJ2-7 and V is TRBV4-2, with 9 bases matching TRBD2. The CDR3 is 15 residues long. The ends lost 1 base at V and 7 bases at J; junction bases unmatched: 8. Germline-derived CDR1 and CDR2 are LGHNA and YNFKEQ. CDR3 in amino acids: CASSQVGGLASEQYF. The CDR3 DNA reads TGTGCCAGCAGCCAAGTCGGCGGACTAGCGAGTGAGCAGTACTTC.

The genes are TRBV9 and TRBJ2-1, with 13 bases lining up with TRBD2. This CDR3 has 14 amino acids. The germline V gene has CDR1 SGDLS and CDR2 YYNGEE. The junction had 3 bases not matched to a gene; V was cut back by 0 bases and J by 12 bases. The CDR3 DNA sequence: TGTGCCAGCAGCGTAGGACTAGCGGGAGGTGTGCAGTTCTTC. Protein sequence: CASSVGLAGGVQFF. The variable domain in full, with the rest retrieved from reference TRBV9 and TRBJ2-1, is DSGVTQTPKHLITATGQRVTLRCSPRSGDLSVYWYQQSLDQGLQFLIQYYNGEERAKGNILERFSAQQFPDLHSELNLSSLELGDSALYFCASSVGLAGGVQFFGPGTRLTVL.

The J gene is TRBJ1-1, the V gene TRBV19; D remains ambiguous. CDR1 is LNHDA, CDR2 SQIVND, per germline (reference sequence). V was trimmed by 4 bases and J by 3 bases, leaving 9 bases between them. The CDR3 is 13 amino acids. This CDR3 is CASSTTTDTEAFF. As DNA, the CDR3 is TGTGCCAGTAGTACCACGACTGACACTGAAGCTTTCTTT.

DNA for the CDR3: TGTGCCAGCAGCTTGGAGCGACTTCGCACAGATACGCAGTATTTT. It specifies CASSLERLRTDTQYF. The rearrangement links TRBV5-6 to TRBJ2-3; no reliable D call. The CDR3 is made up of 15 amino acids. Per germline, CDR1 SGHDT and CDR2 YYEEEE. The V gene lost 0 bases and the J gene lost 1 base, with 9 bases spanning the gap.

The rearrangement uses TRBV5-4 and TRBJ2-7, with D perhaps TRBD1 or TRBD2 (5 bases each). This CDR3 comprises 15 residues. V lost 0 bases and J lost 4, with 14 bases in between. The germline V gene has CDR1 SGHNT and CDR2 YYREEE (reference sequence). The CDR3 region is CASSLGGTELYEQYF. CDR3 sequence (DNA): TGTGCCAGCAGCTTGGGAGGGACGGAACTATACGAGCAGTACTTC.